The present entry profiles one TCR beta chain with its context. The antigen remains unidentified. This sample was taken from a study of CD8+ T cells in alopecia areata. Turning to the study itself: A regimen of oral tofacitinib, 5 to 10 mg twice daily, was given to treated patients.

cDNA serving as the sequencing template came from extracted, reverse transcribed RNA. The table came from immunoSEQ multiplex PCR; TCRdb's copy has only in-frame clones and leaves some out. This sample has 130,000 to 150,000 clones, with about four fifths found just once. This CDR3 is built from 13 residues. Per the germline V gene, CDR1 is MNHEY and CDR2 is SMNVEV (reference sequence). V was cut by 6 bases and J by 4 bases, with 12 bases left in between. The treatment was: oral pan-JAK inhibitor, 5-10 mg twice daily. PBMCs, the starting material, were the source of sorted CD4+ and CD8+ T cells. Findings and limits, study-wide: Only a single nonresponder existed, so baseline CD8+ expansion links stay unclear.

The chain is built from TRBV27 and TRBJ1-2; the D is unclear. The input for sequencing was CD8+ T cells sorted from blood, taken at week 4, from a patient treated with tofacitinib. This clonotype was sampled from a human donor with alopecia areata. Written as DNA, the CDR3 is TGTGCCAGCAGCCCGGACCTCCGCTATGGCTACACCTTC. Amino acids: CASSPDLRYGYTF.